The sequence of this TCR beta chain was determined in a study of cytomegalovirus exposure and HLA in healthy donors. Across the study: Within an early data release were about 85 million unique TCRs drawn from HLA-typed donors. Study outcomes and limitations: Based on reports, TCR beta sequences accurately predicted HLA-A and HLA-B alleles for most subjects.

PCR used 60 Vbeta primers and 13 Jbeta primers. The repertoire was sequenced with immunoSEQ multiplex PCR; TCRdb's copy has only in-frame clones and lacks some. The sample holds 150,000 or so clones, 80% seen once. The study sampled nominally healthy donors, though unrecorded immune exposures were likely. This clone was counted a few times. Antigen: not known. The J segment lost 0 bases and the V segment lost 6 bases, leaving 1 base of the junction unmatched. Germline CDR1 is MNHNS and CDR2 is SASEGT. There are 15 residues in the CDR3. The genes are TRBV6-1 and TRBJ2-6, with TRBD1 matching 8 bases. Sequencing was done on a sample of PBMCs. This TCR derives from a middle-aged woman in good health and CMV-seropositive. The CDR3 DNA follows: TGTGCCAGCAGGACAGGGGCCTCTGGGGCCAACGTCCTGACTTTC. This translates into CASRTGASGANVLTF.